A selection of T cell receptor beta chains follows, all from one sample in a study of T cell responses to AZD1222 COVID-19 vaccine. This table comes from immunoSEQ multiplex PCR, and its TCRdb copy is limited to in-frame clones, with some not included. The sample holds some 190,000 clones, around 90% seen once. The specimen comprised peripheral blood, sampled 28 days after the second AZD1222 dose. All receptors come from an adult who received the AZD1222 COVID-19 vaccine. CDR3s include the opening cysteine and the closing phenylalanine or tryptophan. A D gene is named only where the DNA matches it firmly. The size of a clone is reported for some rows only, either as once, few or many, or as a class for expanded clones.

D,J,V,size,CDR3,DNA
NA,TRBJ2-4,TRBV4-1,NA,CASSQVRGSENIQYF,TGCGCCAGCAGCCAAGTTAGGGGTTCGGAAAACATTCAGTACTTC
NA,TRBJ1-6,TRBV5-4,NA,CASSPRGGGDSPLHF,TGTGCCAGCAGCCCCCGGGGGGGTGGCGATTCACCCCTCCACTTT
TRBD1,TRBJ2-3,TRBV7-6,NA,CASSPNRGVTDTQYF,TGTGCCAGCAGCCCGAACAGGGGAGTCACAGATACGCAGTATTTT
NA,TRBJ1-5,TRBV12-3/TRBV12-4,NA,CASSLPNQPQHF,TGTGCCAGCAGTCTCCCCAATCAGCCCCAGCATTTT
TRBD2,TRBJ2-1,TRBV6-5,NA,CASSYSLTSGNNEQFF,TGTGCCAGCAGTTACTCACTCACTAGCGGGAATAATGAGCAGTTCTTC
NA,TRBJ2-7,TRBV3-1/TRBV3-2,NA,CASSQGASAYEQYF,TGTGCCAGCAGCCAAGGGGCCAGCGCGTACGAGCAGTACTTC
TRBD1,TRBJ1-1,TRBV5-5,once,CASSLQGVTEAFF,TGTGCCAGCAGCTTGCAGGGGGTTACTGAAGCTTTCTTT
TRBD1,TRBJ1-5,TRBV10-3,NA,CAISGETGYFQPQHF,TGTGCCATCAGTGGAGAGACAGGGTATTTTCAGCCCCAGCATTTT
NA,TRBJ1-4,TRBV29-1,NA,CGAGTNEKLFF,TGCGGGGCGGGGACTAATGAAAAACTGTTTTTT
NA,TRBJ1-1,TRBV28,NA,CASSLSGAGVTEAFF,TGTGCCAGCAGTTTATCAGGTGCGGGAGTCACTGAAGCTTTCTTT
TRBD1,TRBJ1-2,TRBV6-6,once,CASSDRDNYGYTF,TGTGCCAGCAGCGACAGGGATAACTATGGCTACACCTTC
TRBD2,TRBJ2-1,TRBV12-3/TRBV12-4,NA,CASLAVRDEQFF,TGTGCCAGCCTAGCGGTGAGGGATGAGCAGTTCTTC
NA,TRBJ1-4,TRBV3-1/TRBV3-2,NA,CASSPPRTVENEKLFF,TGTGCCAGCAGCCCCCCGCGGACAGTAGAGAATGAAAAACTGTTTTTT
NA,TRBJ1-2,TRBV28,NA,CASSSRNYGYTF,TGTGCCAGCAGTTCTCGTAACTATGGCTACACCTTC